This TCR beta chain originates from a study of blood T cell repertoires in COVID-19. Study information: Samples of COVID-19 (acute and convalescent) were obtained from the United States, Italy and Spain. From T cells, B-cell-depleted T cells, or PBMCs came the material, which was cDNA or gDNA.

This clone showed up just once. The method was immunoSEQ multiplex PCR; TCRdb's version includes in-frame clones alone and lacks a portion of them. In the table there are approximately 90,000 clones, more than 75% of which are singletons. The CDR3 loop spans 15 amino acids. In germline, CDR1 is SGHRS, CDR2 YFSETQ. With 6 bases removed from V and 2 bases from J, the gap between germline ends came to 12 bases. The TCR comes from a human donor with acute or convalescent COVID-19. The donor label of this sample is uncertain. The chain carries TRBV5-1 and TRBJ1-6, with D tentatively TRBD1 (6 bases). The specimen was peripheral blood. This CDR3 reads CASTRTAAYNSPLHF. CDR3 DNA sequence: TGCGCCAGCACCAGGACAGCTGCCTATAATTCACCCCTCCACTTT.